This is a list of T cell receptor beta chains from one sample in a study of blood T cells in healthy people across ages. MiXCR, applied by TCRdb to the 5' RACE reads, yields one record per CDR3 protein. This sample has 1.5 million to 2 million distinct CDR3 sequences; roughly 52% occur once, and the top ten carry over 2%. The sequencing sample was made of blood. Receptors were obtained from a woman aged 35 to 49 in good health. The CDR3 runs from the conserved cysteine through the conserved F or W. D genes are given only for firm matches. Clone size appears in some rows only: once, few, many, or a class for an expanded clone.

v_call: TRBV28
cdr3_length: 15
d_call: .
clone_size: few
j_call: TRBJ2-7
cdr3_nt: TGTGCCAGCGAGGAGGACGAAGGGGTAGGCTACGAGCAGTACTTC
cdr3_aa: CASEEDEGVGYEQYF

v_call: TRBV7-8
cdr3_length: 16
d_call: TRBD1
clone_size: few
j_call: TRBJ2-1
cdr3_nt: TGTGCCAGCAGCTTAGTTGGTGCAGGGGGATACAATGAGCAGTTCTTC
cdr3_aa: CASSLVGAGGYNEQFF

v_call: TRBV4-3
cdr3_length: 17
d_call: TRBD1
clone_size: few
j_call: TRBJ1-2
cdr3_nt: TGCGCCAGCAGCCAAGATCGGGCAGGGGGCTTCCTCTATGGCTACACCTTC
cdr3_aa: CASSQDRAGGFLYGYTF

v_call: TRBV4-2
cdr3_length: 17
d_call: TRBD2
clone_size: few
j_call: TRBJ2-1
cdr3_nt: TGTGCCAGCAGCCAAGTGGAAGGCGGGGGGGGAAACAATGAGCAGTTCTTC
cdr3_aa: CASSQVEGGGGNNEQFF

v_call: TRBV6-5
cdr3_length: 14
d_call: .
clone_size: .
j_call: TRBJ2-5
cdr3_nt: TGTGCCAGCAGTGTTTCCGGTTTCGGAGAGACCCAGTACTTC
cdr3_aa: CASSVSGFGETQYF

v_call: TRBV13
cdr3_length: 16
d_call: TRBD2
clone_size: .
j_call: TRBJ2-1
cdr3_nt: TGTGCCAGCAGTCACCCTGGAGCGGGGGGGCCCTCTGAGCAGTTCTTC
cdr3_aa: CASSHPGAGGPSEQFF

v_call: TRBV7-2
cdr3_length: 15
d_call: .
clone_size: .
j_call: TRBJ2-7
cdr3_nt: TGTGCCAGCAGCTTAGATCGAGGGTTGGGGAATGAGCAGTACTTC
cdr3_aa: CASSLDRGLGNEQYF

v_call: TRBV9
cdr3_length: 15
d_call: TRBD1
clone_size: .
j_call: TRBJ2-7
cdr3_nt: TGTGCCAGCAGCGTCACTTGGGGACAGGGCTACGAGCAGTACTTC
cdr3_aa: CASSVTWGQGYEQYF

v_call: TRBV7-3
cdr3_length: 16
d_call: .
clone_size: once
j_call: TRBJ1-2
cdr3_nt: TGTGCCAGCAGCTTTTTTTATCCTGAGGCTAACTATGGCTACACCTTC
cdr3_aa: CASSFFYPEANYGYTF

v_call: TRBV9
cdr3_length: 20
d_call: .
clone_size: once
j_call: TRBJ1-2
cdr3_nt: TGTGCCAGCAGCGTAGGTTACTATCCTCCGAACAGGGAACGCTGGGGCGGCTACACCTTC
cdr3_aa: CASSVGYYPPNRERWGGYTF

v_call: TRBV4-3
cdr3_length: 18
d_call: TRBD2
clone_size: .
j_call: TRBJ2-3
cdr3_nt: TGCGCCAGCAGCCAAGATTACCGGGGGGGGCCTGTTGCTGATACGCAGTATTTT
cdr3_aa: CASSQDYRGGPVADTQYF

v_call: TRBV5-6
cdr3_length: 13
d_call: TRBD1
clone_size: once
j_call: TRBJ2-5
cdr3_nt: TGTGCCAGCAGCCACAGGGGCGTGAAGACCCAGTACTTC
cdr3_aa: CASSHRGVKTQYF

v_call: TRBV6-2/TRBV6-3
cdr3_length: 13
d_call: .
clone_size: .
j_call: TRBJ1-5
cdr3_nt: TGTGCCAGCTCCTCGACCACCAATCAGCCCCAGCATTTT
cdr3_aa: CASSSTTNQPQHF

v_call: TRBV20-1
cdr3_length: 19
d_call: .
clone_size: .
j_call: TRBJ1-2
cdr3_nt: TGCAGTGCTAGAGCGGACTGGGAGAAGTTCAATACACCTAACTATGGCTACACCTTC
cdr3_aa: CSARADWEKFNTPNYGYTF

v_call: TRBV29-1
cdr3_length: 12
d_call: .
clone_size: few
j_call: TRBJ1-2
cdr3_nt: TGCAGCGGTCGGGGATCCGACTATGGCTACACCTTC
cdr3_aa: CSGRGSDYGYTF

v_call: TRBV29-1
cdr3_length: 12
d_call: .
clone_size: .
j_call: TRBJ1-5
cdr3_nt: TGCAGCGTCAGTAGTAGCAATCAGCCCCAGCATTTT
cdr3_aa: CSVSSSNQPQHF

v_call: TRBV2
cdr3_length: 15
d_call: TRBD2
clone_size: .
j_call: TRBJ2-1
cdr3_nt: TGTGCCAGCAGTGGAGCGGGGGGGGCTTACAATGAGCAGTTCTTC
cdr3_aa: CASSGAGGAYNEQFF

v_call: TRBV27
cdr3_length: 15
d_call: TRBD2
clone_size: .
j_call: TRBJ2-1
cdr3_nt: TGTGCCAGCAGTGATAGCGGGGGGGCCCCCAATGAGCAGTTCTTC
cdr3_aa: CASSDSGGAPNEQFF

v_call: TRBV20-1
cdr3_length: 13
d_call: .
clone_size: .
j_call: TRBJ1-4
cdr3_nt: TGCAGTGCTAGAGGTCGGGGGGCAGAAAAACTGTTTTTT
cdr3_aa: CSARGRGAEKLFF

v_call: TRBV12-3/TRBV12-4
cdr3_length: 14
d_call: .
clone_size: once
j_call: TRBJ1-6
cdr3_nt: TGTGCCAGCAGTCCCTCGGAGGGAGGCTTACCCCTCCACTTT
cdr3_aa: CASSPSEGGLPLHF

v_call: TRBV27
cdr3_length: 12
d_call: .
clone_size: few
j_call: TRBJ2-5
cdr3_nt: TGTGCCAGCTCCGGGGGTGGAGGGACCCAGTACTTC
cdr3_aa: CASSGGGGTQYF

v_call: TRBV7-2
cdr3_length: 15
d_call: .
clone_size: .
j_call: TRBJ2-1
cdr3_nt: TGTGCCAGCAGTTCCCAGGGGCGCCTCAATTATGAGCAGTTCTTC
cdr3_aa: CASSSQGRLNYEQFF

v_call: TRBV6-5
cdr3_length: 16
d_call: .
clone_size: .
j_call: TRBJ1-1
cdr3_nt: TGTGCCAGCAGCCCCTCGATAGGGGGAGGTCGCACTGAAGCTTTCTTT
cdr3_aa: CASSPSIGGGRTEAFF

v_call: TRBV5-6
cdr3_length: 16
d_call: .
clone_size: .
j_call: TRBJ2-5
cdr3_nt: TGTGCCAGCAGCCTAGCTGGTAGCGGCCTTGGGGAGACCCAGTACTTC
cdr3_aa: CASSLAGSGLGETQYF

v_call: TRBV6-1
cdr3_length: 16
d_call: TRBD2
clone_size: .
j_call: TRBJ2-1
cdr3_nt: TGTGCCAGCAGTGGCTTGGCGGGGGAGTCCTACAATGAGCAGTTCTTC
cdr3_aa: CASSGLAGESYNEQFF

v_call: TRBV11-2
cdr3_length: 16
d_call: TRBD2
clone_size: .
j_call: TRBJ2-1
cdr3_nt: TGTGCCAGCAGCCCGGGGACTAGCGACGGTTACAATGAGCAGTTCTTC
cdr3_aa: CASSPGTSDGYNEQFF

v_call: TRBV29-1
cdr3_length: 11
d_call: .
clone_size: few
j_call: TRBJ1-2
cdr3_nt: TGCAGCGTCGCGTATTGGTATGGCTACACCTTC
cdr3_aa: CSVAYWYGYTF

v_call: TRBV6-1
cdr3_length: 15
d_call: TRBD1
clone_size: .
j_call: TRBJ2-7
cdr3_nt: TGTGCCAGCAGTCGGAGGACAGGGGGGGATTACGAGCAGTACTTC
cdr3_aa: CASSRRTGGDYEQYF

v_call: TRBV27
cdr3_length: 18
d_call: TRBD1
clone_size: .
j_call: TRBJ2-1
cdr3_nt: TGTGATTACAGGGTGGGACAGGGGGCGCGGGGCTCCTACAATGAGCAGTTCTTC
cdr3_aa: CDYRVGQGARGSYNEQFF

v_call: TRBV6-1
cdr3_length: 15
d_call: TRBD1
clone_size: .
j_call: TRBJ2-3
cdr3_nt: TGTGCCAGCAGTGATCCGGGGACAGGCACAGATACGCAGTATTTT
cdr3_aa: CASSDPGTGTDTQYF

v_call: TRBV7-7
cdr3_length: 13
d_call: TRBD1
clone_size: .
j_call: TRBJ2-5
cdr3_nt: TGTGCTAGCAGCCAAGGACAGGAGCGGACCCAGTACTTC
cdr3_aa: CASSQGQERTQYF

v_call: TRBV7-2
cdr3_length: 14
d_call: TRBD2
clone_size: .
j_call: TRBJ2-3
cdr3_nt: TGTGCCAGCAGCAAGGGGAGCGGGGGACAACAGCAGTATTTT
cdr3_aa: CASSKGSGGQQQYF

v_call: TRBV14
cdr3_length: 14
d_call: .
clone_size: .
j_call: TRBJ1-2
cdr3_nt: TGTGCCAGCAGCCAAGACTACAGGGACTATGGCTACATCTTC
cdr3_aa: CASSQDYRDYGYIF

v_call: TRBV24-1
cdr3_length: 17
d_call: .
clone_size: .
j_call: TRBJ2-1
cdr3_nt: TGTGCCACCAGTGATACGGGGGGAGGGGGCTCCTACAATGAGCAGTTCTTC
cdr3_aa: CATSDTGGGGSYNEQFF

v_call: TRBV19
cdr3_length: 14
d_call: .
clone_size: .
j_call: TRBJ2-1
cdr3_nt: TGTGCCAGTAAGGGGGAAAGCGGATACAATGAGCAGTTCTTC
cdr3_aa: CASKGESGYNEQFF